The clone carrying this TCR beta chain was counted at least ten times. The antigen is not known. The library was built from roughly 400 ng RNA with molecular barcoded adaptors for alpha/delta and beta/gamma chains. TCRdb reanalysed the reads using MiXCR and keeps one entry per CDR3 protein. The sample records roughly 38,000 distinct CDR3 sequences, 13% being singletons. The CDR3 has 17 amino acids. Unmatched junction bases numbered 9, after V lost 0 bases and J lost 4 bases. Germline V gives CDR1 SQVTM, CDR2 ANQGSEA. These data originate in a study of read filtering for tumor transcriptome and immune sequencing. Study as a whole: The cohort had over 16 men and approximately 13 women aged about 47 to 80, mean around 63 years.

General study findings and limits: RNA-seq captured clonotypes less deeply and reliably than IR-seq. Dropping single-read clonotypes raised IR-seq and RNA-seq shared-clonotype correlation.

This TCR came from a donor aged 40 or over with multiple myeloma. The specimen sequenced was a population of CD138-negative cells sorted from bone marrow. This chain links TRBV29-1 with TRBJ2-1; TRBD2 matches at 10 bases. The CDR3 sequence is CSVEEASGSMGYNEQFF. The CDR3 nucleotides are TGCAGCGTTGAAGAGGCTAGCGGGAGTATGGGTTACAATGAGCAGTTCTTC.